This entry is about one T cell receptor (beta chain). Its antigen remains unknown. From the reads, TCRdb called clonotypes with MiXCR, one entry per CDR3 protein. Here the sample spans 150,000 to 200,000 distinct CDR3 sequences, roughly 21% being singletons. The germline gives CDR1 SGHVS, CDR2 FQNEAQ. V was cut by 8 bases and J by 3 bases, with 10 bases left in between. The CDR3 is 12 amino acids. The data stem from a study of T cell repertoires in cytomegalovirus infection. The overall study: Recently identified HLA-C-restricted CMV epitopes were used, and well-studied HLA-B-restricted CMV epitopes were used as well. Shared public TCR beta signatures pointed to both CMV infection and a matching HLA type.

Study findings and constraints: Cumulative public TCR beta family frequency identified carriers of CMV plus the relevant HLA. Ex vivo responses were dominated by HLA-C-restricted CMV-specific TCR beta clonotypes.

The clonotype comes from a human donor in good health (CMV status not recorded). Some clones in this sample may be carry-over from other donors' samples. The J gene is TRBJ1-1, the V gene TRBV7-8; the D is unclear. This specimen was CD8+ T cells from cultured PBMCs, taken from culture after CMV antigen stimulation. The CDR3 region is CASLGDDTEAFF. CDR3 in DNA: TGTGCCAGCTTAGGAGACGACACTGAAGCTTTCTTT. Using reference TRBV7-8 and TRBJ1-1 for the parts outside the CDR3, the full variable domain is GAGVSQSPRYKVAKRGQDVALRCDPISGHVSLFWYQQALGQGPEFLTYFQNEAQLDKSGLPSDRFFAERPEGSVSTLKIQRTQQEDSAVYLCASLGDDTEAFFGQGTRLTVV.